The 17 T cell receptor beta chains below were found in one sample sequenced in a study of blood T cell repertoires in COVID-19. Generated by immunoSEQ multiplex PCR, the TCRdb table keeps only in-frame clones and is missing some. Of about 73,000 clones in the sample, 65% to 85% were seen once. The specimen was peripheral blood. The receptor set was obtained from a woman between 55 and 75 years old with acute or convalescent COVID-19.

This sequence joins TRBV25-1 and TRBJ1-2; tentatively, D is TRBD1 (6 bases). The CDR3 contains 15 residues. V was pared by 4 bases and J by 0 bases, with 12 bases between. The germline V gene encodes CDR1 MGHDK and CDR2 SYGVNS. CDR3 loop: CASSAQGLANYGYTF. The DNA for the CDR3 is TGTGCCAGCAGTGCACAGGGTTTGGCTAACTATGGCTACACCTTC.

A few counts support this clone. This chain uses TRBV9 with TRBJ2-5; 7 bases align to TRBD1. V lost 0 bases to trimming and J lost 4 bases; unmatched junction nucleotides: 3. The germline V gene encodes CDR1 SGDLS and CDR2 YYNGEE. The CDR3 consists of 14 residues. The chain's CDR3 is CASSVGSGGETQYF. The CDR3 DNA is TGTGCCAGCAGCGTAGGTTCAGGGGGAGAGACCCAGTACTTC.

The chain uses TRBV7-2 and TRBJ1-1; the match to TRBD1 covers 7 bases. The length of the CDR3 is 14 residues. CDR1 is SGHTA and CDR2 is FQGNSA in the germline V gene. J lost 7 bases, V lost 1 base, and 6 bases had no gene match. The CDR3 DNA sequence: TGTGCCAGCAGCTTAGTGGAAGGGGGCGGTGAAGCTTTCTTT. Translating it yields CASSLVEGGGEAFF.

The chain carries TRBV19 and TRBJ2-2; the D gene is possibly TRBD1 (6 bases). CDR1 and CDR2 (germline): LNHDA, SQIVND (reference sequence). The CDR3 runs to 16 residues. V dropped 3 bases and J dropped 3 bases, with 14 bases sitting between them. For the CDR3, the DNA is TGTGCCAGTAGTATCTCCGACAGGTTCGACACCGGGGAGCTGTTTTTT. Translating gives CASSISDRFDTGELFF.

The chain combines TRBV2 with TRBJ1-1; the match to TRBD1 covers 7 bases. The germline V gene encodes CDR1 SNHLY and CDR2 FYNNEI. With V trimmed by 0 bases and J by 5 bases, 6 bases remained unmatched. The CDR3 covers 15 residues. CDR3 bases: TGTGCCAGCAGTGAAGCGGTCAGGGGGGTGACTGAAGCTTTCTTT. This gives the protein CASSEAVRGVTEAFF.

The J gene is TRBJ2-4, the V gene TRBV15; 9 bases are a match to TRBD2. Trimming cost V 3 bases and J 2 bases; bases outside gene matches: 14. Germline-derived CDR1 and CDR2 are LNHNV and YYDKDF (reference sequence). The CDR3 contains 19 residues. The CDR3 region is CATSRHQGREGLSKNIQYF. For the CDR3, the DNA is TGTGCCACCAGCAGGCACCAGGGGCGGGAGGGCCTTTCCAAAAACATTCAGTACTTC.

Here the CDR3 DNA reads TGTGCCTGGACTAAAGGACAGGGCGGAGGTGAGCAGTTCTTC. As protein: CAWTKGQGGGEQFF. The chain couples TRBV30 to TRBJ2-1; 8 nucleotides agree with TRBD1. There are 14 residues in the CDR3. The germline V gene has CDR1 GTSNPN and CDR2 SVGIG (reference sequence). Losses at the gene ends were 4 bases for V and 9 bases for J; bases not matched to a gene: 11.

This clone turned up a few times. In nucleotides, the CDR3 is TGTGCCAGTAGCCAGCAGGGGGCCACCTACGAGCAGTACTTC. Its protein product is CASSQQGATYEQYF. The V gene is TRBV19, the J gene TRBJ2-7, with TRBD1 matching over 8 bases. Germline CDR1 LNHDA, CDR2 SQIVND (reference sequence). Trimming took 6 bases from V and 2 from J; bases not matched to a gene: 6. This CDR3 comprises 14 residues.

This clone was counted between two and nine times. The genes are TRBV11-3 and TRBJ1-1; possible D gene TRBD1, 5 bases. V lost 3 bases and J 7 bases, leaving 24 bases between the germline ends. This CDR3 has 17 amino acids. Germline V gene sequence: CDR1 SGHNT, CDR2 YENEEA. The DNA of the CDR3 is TGTGCCAGCAGCTTTGGGGCCAGGCTTCCCACCCGGAATGAAGCTTTCTTT. Its translation: CASSFGARLPTRNEAFF.

V usage is TRBV13 and J usage is TRBJ2-3, with D possibly being TRBD2 (5 bases). Germline loops: CDR1 PRHDT, CDR2 FYEKMQ (reference sequence). Trimming pared 5 bases from V and 2 bases from J, leaving 23 bases between. The CDR3 consists of 18 residues. The CDR3 DNA is TGTGCCAGCAGCCGCCCCCCTTTTTACCTAGCTAACACAGATACGCAGTATTTT. This translates into CASSRPPFYLANTDTQYF.

The J gene is TRBJ2-3, the V gene TRBV9, with a possible D match to TRBD2 (6 bases). Germline V gene lookup returns CDR1 SGDLS and CDR2 YYNGEE. V was pared by 3 bases and J by 0 bases, with 11 bases between. CDR3 size: 15 residues. CDR3 bases: TGTGCCAGCAGCGGGCCTGCGGGGAGCACAGATACGCAGTATTTT. This translates into CASSGPAGSTDTQYF.

The chain combines TRBV30 with TRBJ1-1; a possible D gene is TRBD1 (6 bases). The germline CDR1 and CDR2 sequences are GTSNPN and SVGIG (reference sequence). This CDR3 has 14 residues. V dropped 0 bases and J dropped 11 bases, with 19 bases sitting between them. CDR3 coding DNA: TGTGCCTGGAGTGTAGGTGGGCAGGGGAAGGGGGCTTTCTTT. Translating gives CAWSVGGQGKGAFF.

The chain combines TRBV30 with TRBJ1-5; D is uncertain. This CDR3 comprises 13 residues. The germline CDR1 and CDR2 sequences are GTSNPN and SVGIG (reference sequence). Trimming removed 0 bases at V and 5 bases at J, with 8 bases between. CDR3 nucleotide sequence: TGTGCCTGGAGTGTAAGAGGAGATCAGCCCCAGCATTTT. It is translated as CAWSVRGDQPQHF.

The chain couples TRBV19 to TRBJ2-7, with 8 bases lining up with TRBD1. This CDR3 region has 16 residues. CDR1 LNHDA and CDR2 SQIVND come from the germline V gene (reference sequence). Trimming took 0 bases from V and 7 from J; bases not matched to a gene: 11. DNA of the CDR3: TGTGCCAGTAGTATAGATTGGGGAGACAGGGGAAAGGAGCAGTACTTC. Its protein product is CASSIDWGDRGKEQYF.

This chain links TRBV15 with TRBJ2-3; D not resolved. In germline, CDR1 is LNHNV, CDR2 YYDKDF (reference sequence). CDR3 size: 14 residues. Deletions cut 1 base from V and 4 bases from J, with 9 bases between. The CDR3 nucleotides are TGTGCCACCAGCAGAGGACTCCCTGCAGATACGCAGTATTTT. This codes for CATSRGLPADTQYF.

This sequence joins TRBV11-2 and TRBJ1-2; 7 bases fit TRBD1. V dropped 3 bases and J dropped 6; count of bases not matched to a gene: 4. The CDR3 contains 13 residues. Germline loops: CDR1 SGHAT, CDR2 FQNNGV. The CDR3 DNA is TGTGCCAGCAGCTTCGCAGGGGGGAATGGCTACACCTTC. This translates into CASSFAGGNGYTF.

The V and J genes are TRBV5-1 and TRBJ2-1, with TRBD2 matching 8 bases. Germline V CDR1 and CDR2: SGHRS, YFSETQ. This CDR3 comprises 15 residues. The J segment lost 2 bases and the V segment lost 4 bases, leaving 5 bases of the junction unmatched. This chain's CDR3 is CASSALAGAYNEQFF. The CDR3 DNA is TGCGCCAGCAGCGCTCTAGCGGGCGCCTACAATGAGCAGTTCTTC.